The present T cell receptor (beta chain) was sequenced within a study of blood T cells in healthy people across ages. Points from the study as a whole: The recorded TCR beta diversity per million T cells decreased in a roughly linear manner with age. A strong correlation between TCR beta diversity and naive T cell percentage was seen.

A J-beta primer mix and a sample-barcoded 5' primer were used in a second PCR of roughly 6 to 12 cycles. A minimum of 2.5 million CDR3-containing paired-end reads was obtained for each sample. MiXCR, run by TCRdb on the 5' RACE reads, gives a single entry per CDR3 protein. The sample gives fewer than 800,000 distinct CDR3 sequences, about half of which show up once; 30% to 40% is in the top ten. A few counts support this clonotype. The antigen remains unidentified. A minimum of 7 million PBMCs was isolated per sample. Source material: blood. The source of this sequence is a woman aged 55-69 years in good health.

CDR3 coding DNA: TGCAGCGTCATGGACAGGGCGACATCTGGGGCCAACGTCCTGACTTTC. It encodes CSVMDRATSGANVLTF. The chain recombines TRBV29-1 with TRBJ2-6, with 8 positions matching TRBD1. Germline V CDR1 and CDR2: SQVTM, ANQGSEA. The J segment lost 1 base and the V segment lost 6 bases, leaving 8 bases of the junction unmatched. The CDR3 runs to 16 residues.